The 27 T cell receptor beta chains below all came from one sample that was sequenced in a study of T cells in Graves' hyperthyroidism and ophthalmopathy. There were TCR beta CDR3 regions amplified from RNA transcripts. Using the HTBI primer set, a first-round RT-PCR was run on the TCR CDR3. Via MiXCR, TCRdb re-called the multiplex PCR reads, giving one row per CDR3 protein. The sample gives 730,000 or so distinct CDR3 sequences, under 20% of which show up once; over 15% is in the top ten. The specimen sequenced was blood. These receptors originate from a woman aged 50 to 60 with Graves' hyperthyroidism that later progressed to Graves' ophthalmopathy.

A word on this clonotype: This may stem from a read error, because a much larger clone lies one nucleotide away. This chain joins TRBV11-2 and TRBJ2-2; the match to TRBD1 covers 9 bases. J gave up 7 bases and V 5 bases, and 11 bases lay outside the gene matches. The CDR3 sequence is 16 residues long. In germline, CDR1 is SGHAT, CDR2 FQNNGV. The CDR3 protein is CASSTSGTGLIGELFF. Written as DNA, the CDR3 is TGTGCCAGCAGCACGTCCGGGACAGGGTTGATCGGGGAGCTGTTTTTT.

The rearrangement links TRBV6-1 to TRBJ1-6; TRBD1 matches 8 bases. The V gene end was trimmed by 8 bases and the J gene end by 9 bases; junction bases not matched to a gene: 6. CDR3 length: 13 amino acids. Germline CDR1 MNHNS, CDR2 SASEGT. The CDR3 region has the DNA TGTGCCAGCTCGGACAGGGCGTTTTCACCCCTCCACTTT. It codes for CASSDRAFSPLHF.

This clonotype turned up a few times. This chain uses TRBV11-2 with TRBJ2-3, with D possibly being TRBD2 (6 bases). The germline V gene encodes CDR1 SGHAT and CDR2 FQNNGV. The CDR3 loop spans 13 amino acids. The V end was cut by 5 bases, the J end by 6 bases, with 12 bases between. The chain's CDR3 is CASSAYGGDTQYF. The CDR3 DNA is TGTGCCAGCAGCGCGTATGGGGGGGATACGCAGTATTTT. Full variable domain (missing parts from reference TRBV11-2 and TRBJ2-3): EAGVAQSPRYKIIEKRQSVAFWCNPISGHATLYWYQQILGQGPKLLIQFQNNGVVDDSQLPKDRFSAERLKGVDSTLKIQPAKLEDSAVYLCASSAYGGDTQYFGPGTRLTVL.

This clonotype has a count of ten or more. The genes are TRBV6-5 and TRBJ1-5, with TRBD1 as a possible D gene (5 bases). V was trimmed by 0 bases and J by 6 bases, leaving 15 bases between them. Germline CDR1 is MNHEY and CDR2 is SVGAGI. The CDR3 sequence is 16 residues long. The CDR3 loop reads CASSYSRQGAGQPQHF. As DNA, the CDR3 is TGTGCCAGCAGTTACTCAAGGCAGGGTGCGGGTCAGCCCCAGCATTTT.

The rearrangement joins TRBV7-9 to TRBJ1-4, with 9 nucleotides matching TRBD1. Germline CDR1 SEHNR, CDR2 FQNEAQ (reference sequence). CDR3 length: 14 residues. V lost 6 bases, J lost 7 bases, and 6 bases stayed unmatched. The DNA for the CDR3 is TGTGCCAGCAGTGCGGGACAGGGTGTTGAAAAACTGTTTTTT. This codes for CASSAGQGVEKLFF.

CDR3 sequence: CASSLEPVQTSNQPQHF. The DNA for the CDR3 is TGTGCCAGCAGCTTAGAACCCGTACAGACTAGCAATCAGCCCCAGCATTTT. J is TRBJ1-5 and V is TRBV7-8; D gene ambiguous. The CDR3 totals 17 residues. Germline CDR1 reads SGHVS; CDR2 reads FQNEAQ. Trimming left V 1 base short and J 0 bases short, with 13 bases between.

V gene TRBV5-5 combines with J gene TRBJ1-5; 8 bases are a match to TRBD1. There are 15 residues in the CDR3. Germline V gene lookup returns CDR1 SGHKS and CDR2 YYEKEE (reference sequence). After removal of 2 bases from V and 2 bases from J, the junction contained 3 bases not matched to a gene. The CDR3: CASSFKTGGNQPQHF. The CDR3 DNA follows: TGTGCCAGCAGCTTCAAGACAGGGGGCAATCAGCCCCAGCATTTT.

This clonotype was counted ten times or more. V gene TRBV2 combines with J gene TRBJ1-1; 9 nucleotides match TRBD1. CDR1 SNHLY and CDR2 FYNNEI come from the germline V gene. The CDR3 extends over 14 amino acids. After removal of 3 bases from V and 5 bases from J, the junction contained 4 bases not matched to a gene. CDR3: CASSEFGQGTEAFF. In nucleotides, the CDR3 is TGTGCCAGCAGTGAGTTTGGACAGGGGACTGAAGCTTTCTTT.

This clonotype was recorded at least ten times. The CDR3 nucleotides are TGTGCCAGCAGCTTAGGGCAGGGCAGCTATGGCTACACCTTC. The encoded protein is CASSLGQGSYGYTF. This chain uses TRBV7-8 with TRBJ1-2; the D gene is possibly TRBD1 (5 bases). This CDR3 spans 14 amino acids. The germline V and J ends were trimmed by 1 base and 4 bases, with 10 bases remaining between them. Per the germline V gene, CDR1 is SGHVS and CDR2 is FQNEAQ.

This clonotype was seen repeatedly, ten times or more. The chain couples TRBV6-5 to TRBJ2-5; unclear D gene. V was cut by 2 bases and J by 5 bases, with 9 bases left in between. This CDR3 has 13 residues. CDR1 and CDR2 (germline): MNHEY, SVGAGI. The CDR3 loop reads CASSYLTVETQYF. CDR3 DNA: TGTGCCAGCAGTTACCTCACGGTGGAGACCCAGTACTTC.

The table lists this clonotype with a few counts. The J gene is TRBJ1-5, the V gene TRBV18; 9 nucleotides match TRBD1. Trimming removed 5 bases from V and 11 bases from J; junction bases left unmatched: 19. CDR1 and CDR2 from the germline V gene are KGHSH and LQKENI. The CDR3 spans 17 residues. The CDR3, as DNA: TGTGCCAGCTCAGAGGACCGGGACAGGGCCGCAGGGTTGGCCCAGCATTTT. This translates into CASSEDRDRAAGLAQHF.

A single count supports this clonotype. This rearrangement joins TRBV2 to TRBJ2-7, with TRBD1 identical over 11 bases. The CDR3 loop spans 15 amino acids. The germline gives CDR1 SNHLY, CDR2 FYNNEI. V trimming: 8 bases; J trimming: 5 bases; junction bases outside the gene matches: 11. The CDR3 DNA reads TGTGCCAGCCTGGACAGGGGGCCGGTCCTACACGAGCAGTACTTC. It codes for CASLDRGPVLHEQYF.

Ten or more counts support this clonotype. This sequence joins TRBV3-1 and TRBJ2-7; perhaps TRBD1 as D (5 bases). Germline CDR1 reads LGHDT; CDR2 reads YNNKEL (reference sequence). The ends were cut back, 4 bases at V and 0 bases at J, with 10 bases in the middle. There are 14 residues in the CDR3. The CDR3 DNA sequence: TGTGCCAGCAGCCGGGGCCGTAGCTCCTACGAGCAGTACTTC. This gives the protein CASSRGRSSYEQYF.

This clonotype was found many times. The CDR3 sequence: CASSLVWGNEQFF. DNA of the CDR3: TGTGCCAGCAGCTTAGTTTGGGGGAATGAGCAGTTCTTC. The gene calls are TRBV11-2 and TRBJ2-1; the D gene could be TRBD1 or TRBD2 (5 bases each). Trimming took off 1 base at V and 7 bases at J, with 8 bases between the two ends. The CDR3 totals 13 residues. From germline, CDR1 is SGHAT and CDR2 FQNNGV.

The rearrangement joins TRBV7-6 to TRBJ2-1; 15 bases are a match to TRBD2. Germline-derived CDR1 and CDR2 are SGHVS and FNYEAQ. The CDR3 extends over 14 amino acids. Trimming cost V 9 bases and J 9 bases; bases outside gene matches: 6. The CDR3, as DNA: TGTGCCAGTTACGGACTAGCGGGGGGGGGTGAGCAGTTCTTC. Residues: CASYGLAGGGEQFF. Combining the CDR3 with reference TRBV7-6 and TRBJ2-1 gives the whole variable domain GAGVSQSPRYKVTKRGQDVALRCDPISGHVSLYWYRQALGQGPEFLTYFNYEAQQDKSGLPNDRFSAERPEGSISTLTIQRTEQRDSAMYRCASYGLAGGGEQFFGPGTRLTVL.

In its sample, this clonotype was seen many times. This chain uses TRBV6-1 with TRBJ2-5; the match to TRBD1 covers 8 bases. With V trimmed by 3 bases and J by 5 bases, 8 bases remained unmatched. The CDR3 length is 15 residues. Per the germline V gene, CDR1 is MNHNS and CDR2 is SASEGT. Written as DNA, the CDR3 is TGTGCCAGCAGTGATGTGACAGGGGAATCGGAGACCCAGTACTTC. This codes for CASSDVTGESETQYF.

The chain joins TRBV18 to TRBJ2-2; D is perhaps TRBD1 (6 bases). The V and J ends lost 0 bases and 6 bases respectively, with 11 bases between them. The CDR3 spans 15 residues. The germline V gene has CDR1 KGHSH and CDR2 LQKENI. The CDR3: CASSPPNRVAGELFF. The CDR3 DNA reads as TGTGCCAGCTCACCACCGAACAGGGTCGCCGGGGAGCTGTTTTTT.

This clonotype appeared a few times. The J gene is TRBJ2-2, the V gene TRBV10-3, with D possibly being TRBD1 (5 bases). The germline V gene has CDR1 ENHRY and CDR2 SYGVKD. The V gene lost 6 bases and the J gene lost 7 bases, with 21 bases spanning the gap. CDR3 length equals 16 residues. The CDR3 nucleotides are TGTGCCATCAGGCTCGTGACAGCTCTGGGTGGCGGGGAGCTGTTTTTT. Translated, it gives CAIRLVTALGGGELFF.

This clonotype was seen repeatedly, ten times or more. J is TRBJ1-2 and V is TRBV7-8, with D possibly TRBD1 on 6 matching bases. V lost 1 base and J lost 8, with 14 bases in between. The CDR3 covers 14 residues. CDR1 is SGHVS, CDR2 FQNEAQ, per germline. The CDR3 DNA is TGTGCCAGCAGCTTAGGGCAGGGGCGCCGAGGCTACACCTTC. Translating it yields CASSLGQGRRGYTF.

This clonotype was seen ten or more times. The gene calls are TRBV11-2 and TRBJ2-7; 12 bases fit TRBD2. Germline CDR1 reads SGHAT; CDR2 reads FQNNGV. The CDR3 covers 14 residues. V trimming: 4 bases; J trimming: 7 bases; junction bases outside the gene matches: 5. The CDR3, as DNA: TGTGCCAGCAGCTCTAGCGGGGGGGCGTGGGAGCAGTACTTC. The encoded protein is CASSSSGGAWEQYF.

The DNA for the CDR3 is TGTGCCAGCAGCTTATTGGGGGAAGTTCAAGAGACCCAGTACTTC. Protein product: CASSLLGEVQETQYF. The J gene is TRBJ2-5, the V gene TRBV7-3; D tentatively fits TRBD1 or TRBD2 (5 bases each). CDR1 SGHTA and CDR2 FQGTGA come from the germline V gene. With 2 bases removed from V and 2 bases from J, the gap between germline ends came to 12 bases. The CDR3 loop spans 15 amino acids.

This clonotype was counted a few times. The V call is TRBV6-2 or TRBV6-3, the J call TRBJ2-1, with D perhaps matching TRBD1 or TRBD2 (5 bases each). Between the trimmed V and J ends, which lost 7 bases and 10 bases, there was a span of 11 bases. CDR1 is MNHEY and CDR2 is SVGEGT in the germline V gene. The CDR3 consists of 11 residues. Written as DNA, the CDR3 is TGTGCCAGCACCCGGGACCTCGAGCAGTTCTTC. Translated, it gives CASTRDLEQFF.

As to this clonotype: At one of its ends the junction is not consistent with the germline gene, which may arise from a read error. This chain links TRBV7-9 with TRBJ2-1; 7 bases are shared with TRBD1. The CDR3 sequence is 16 residues long. Germline V lookup: CDR1 SEHNR, CDR2 FQNEAQ (reference sequence). The CDR3 DNA is TGTGCCAGCAGCCCCCATAAGAGGGGGCGATACAATGAGCGGTTCTTC. Translation gives CASSPHKRGRYNERFF.

The CDR3 sequence: CASSARSFDTGELFF. CDR3 nucleotide sequence: TGTGCCAGCAGTGCCCGCTCGTTCGACACCGGGGAGCTGTTTTTT. The V call is TRBV6-1, the J call TRBJ2-2; D gene ambiguous. The CDR3 covers 15 residues. Trimming removed 4 bases from V and 3 bases from J, with 12 bases in between. CDR1 is MNHNS and CDR2 is SASEGT in the germline V gene.

This clonotype showed up many times. The chain employs TRBV3-1 and TRBJ1-2; D possibly corresponds to TRBD1 (5 bases). CDR3 length: 13 amino acids. V dropped 0 bases and J dropped 12 bases, with 14 bases sitting between them. CDR1 is LGHDT, CDR2 YNNKEL, per germline (reference sequence). The CDR3 sequence is CASSQETGRQNTF. CDR3 bases: TGTGCCAGCAGCCAAGAGACGGGACGCCAAAACACCTTC.

The chain uses TRBV7-8 and TRBJ1-1; unclear D gene. Germline V lookup: CDR1 SGHVS, CDR2 FQNEAQ. The germline V and J ends were trimmed by 2 bases and 6 bases, with 10 bases remaining between them. The CDR3 sequence is 13 residues long. In DNA form, the CDR3 reads TGTGCCAGCAGCTTATCCGGGGAGCCTGAAGCTTTCTTT. Residues: CASSLSGEPEAFF.

This clonotype occurred many times. This chain links TRBV5-4 with TRBJ1-1, with D tentatively TRBD1 (5 bases). CDR1 and CDR2 from the germline V gene are SGHNT and YYREEE (reference sequence). V was trimmed by 3 bases and J by 0 bases, leaving 9 bases between them. This CDR3 is built from 14 residues. CDR3 in amino acids: CASSSGRVNTEAFF. The CDR3 nucleotides are TGTGCCAGCAGCTCTGGCAGGGTGAACACTGAAGCTTTCTTT.